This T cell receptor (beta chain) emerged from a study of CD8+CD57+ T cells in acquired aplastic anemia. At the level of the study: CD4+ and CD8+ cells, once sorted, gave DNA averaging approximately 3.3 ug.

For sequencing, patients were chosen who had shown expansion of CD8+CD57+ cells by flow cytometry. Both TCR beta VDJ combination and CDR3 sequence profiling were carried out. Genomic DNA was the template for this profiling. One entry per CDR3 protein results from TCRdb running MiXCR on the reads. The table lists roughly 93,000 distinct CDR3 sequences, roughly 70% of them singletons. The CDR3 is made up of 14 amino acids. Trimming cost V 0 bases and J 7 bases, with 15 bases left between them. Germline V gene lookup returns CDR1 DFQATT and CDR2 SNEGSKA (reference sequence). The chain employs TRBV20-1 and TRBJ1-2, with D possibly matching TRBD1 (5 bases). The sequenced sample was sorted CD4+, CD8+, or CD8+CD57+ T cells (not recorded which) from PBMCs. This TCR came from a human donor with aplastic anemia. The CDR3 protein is CSARDPKSGAGYTF. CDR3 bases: TGCAGTGCTAGAGATCCCAAAAGCGGGGCTGGCTACACCTTC.